Listed below are T cell receptor beta chains from one sample, sequenced in a study of cytomegalovirus exposure and HLA in healthy donors. This table comes from immunoSEQ multiplex PCR, and its TCRdb copy is limited to in-frame clones, with some not included. The sample includes roughly 95,000 clones, less than 85% of them seen just once. The sequencing sample was made of PBMCs. The receptors were sampled from a man between 18 and 35 years old in good health and CMV-seropositive. CDR3s include the opening cysteine and the closing phenylalanine or tryptophan. The D gene is left open where the match is weak. Clone size is shown for a subset of rows, as once, few, many or a class of expanded clone.

v_call: TRBV10-1
clone_size: -
j_call: TRBJ2-5
d_call: -
cdr3_aa: CASSRDYQETQYF
cdr3_nt: TGCGCCAGCAGCCGGGACTACCAAGAGACCCAGTACTTC

v_call: TRBV29-1
clone_size: -
j_call: TRBJ1-1
d_call: -
cdr3_aa: CSVASNADTEAFF
cdr3_nt: TGCAGCGTTGCTTCCAACGCAGACACTGAAGCTTTCTTT

v_call: TRBV9
clone_size: -
j_call: TRBJ1-1
d_call: -
cdr3_aa: CASSVQGSNTEAFF
cdr3_nt: TGTGCCAGCAGCGTTCAGGGAAGTAACACTGAAGCTTTCTTT

v_call: TRBV28
clone_size: -
j_call: TRBJ2-6
d_call: -
cdr3_aa: CASSGGHSTGGANVLTF
cdr3_nt: TGTGCCAGCAGTGGGGGACACTCCACCGGAGGGGCCAACGTCCTGACTTTC

v_call: TRBV2
clone_size: -
j_call: TRBJ2-7
d_call: -
cdr3_aa: CATQETRVSDYEQYF
cdr3_nt: TGTGCCACCCAAGAGACCAGGGTCTCGGACTACGAGCAGTACTTC

v_call: TRBV6-6
clone_size: -
j_call: TRBJ1-1
d_call: TRBD1
cdr3_aa: CASRSPDRVNTEAFF
cdr3_nt: TGTGCCAGCAGGTCACCGGACAGGGTGAACACTGAAGCTTTCTTT

v_call: TRBV18
clone_size: -
j_call: TRBJ1-3
d_call: -
cdr3_aa: CASSPSIPSARDTIYF
cdr3_nt: TGTGCCAGCTCACCATCAATTCCGTCGGCCCGGGACACCATATATTTT

v_call: TRBV19
clone_size: few
j_call: TRBJ1-5
d_call: -
cdr3_aa: CASSDTVRQPQHF
cdr3_nt: TGTGCCAGTAGTGACACGGTACGGCAGCCCCAGCATTTT

v_call: TRBV19
clone_size: once
j_call: TRBJ2-1
d_call: TRBD1
cdr3_aa: CASGRDRVYEQFF
cdr3_nt: TGTGCCAGTGGAAGAGACAGGGTCTATGAGCAGTTCTTC

v_call: TRBV5-6
clone_size: -
j_call: TRBJ1-5
d_call: -
cdr3_aa: CASSRAGYSNQPQHF
cdr3_nt: TGTGCCAGCAGTCGAGCAGGGTATAGCAATCAGCCCCAGCATTTT

v_call: TRBV28
clone_size: -
j_call: TRBJ2-2
d_call: -
cdr3_aa: CASSLAGDTGELFF
cdr3_nt: TGTGCCAGCAGTTTAGCCGGGGACACCGGGGAGCTGTTTTTT

v_call: TRBV11-3
clone_size: -
j_call: TRBJ2-1
d_call: TRBD2
cdr3_aa: CASSLGLANNEQFF
cdr3_nt: TGTGCCAGCAGCTTAGGACTAGCTAATAATGAGCAGTTCTTC

v_call: TRBV4-2
clone_size: -
j_call: TRBJ2-7
d_call: TRBD2
cdr3_aa: CASSQGLAGSYEQYF
cdr3_nt: TGTGCCAGCAGCCAGGGACTAGCAGGCTCCTACGAGCAGTACTTC

v_call: TRBV9
clone_size: -
j_call: TRBJ2-1
d_call: -
cdr3_aa: CASSVVADGSYNEQFF
cdr3_nt: TGTGCCAGCAGCGTAGTAGCGGACGGGTCCTACAATGAGCAGTTCTTC

v_call: TRBV10-3
clone_size: once
j_call: TRBJ2-7
d_call: TRBD1
cdr3_aa: CAISAGTEPYEQYF
cdr3_nt: TGTGCCATCAGTGCCGGGACAGAACCCTACGAGCAGTACTTC

v_call: TRBV27
clone_size: once
j_call: TRBJ2-7
d_call: TRBD2
cdr3_aa: CATLAGHGEQYF
cdr3_nt: TGTGCCACTTTAGCGGGACATGGCGAGCAGTACTTC

v_call: TRBV6-6
clone_size: -
j_call: TRBJ2-3
d_call: -
cdr3_aa: CASSYGGSTDTQYF
cdr3_nt: TGTGCCAGCAGTTACGGCGGGAGCACAGATACGCAGTATTTT

v_call: TRBV10-3
clone_size: -
j_call: TRBJ1-3
d_call: TRBD1
cdr3_aa: CAISQGGTGNTIYF
cdr3_nt: TGTGCCATCAGCCAAGGGGGCACTGGAAACACCATATATTTT

v_call: TRBV6-5
clone_size: -
j_call: TRBJ2-7
d_call: TRBD2
cdr3_aa: CASRARTSGSLEQYF
cdr3_nt: TGTGCCAGCAGGGCCCGGACTAGCGGGAGCCTCGAGCAGTACTTC

v_call: TRBV4-1
clone_size: -
j_call: TRBJ1-4
d_call: TRBD1
cdr3_aa: CASSQEGQGLKKLFF
cdr3_nt: TGCGCCAGCAGCCAAGAGGGACAGGGGTTGAAAAAACTGTTTTTT

v_call: TRBV5-6
clone_size: -
j_call: TRBJ2-5
d_call: -
cdr3_aa: CASSFGAGRETQYF
cdr3_nt: TGTGCCAGCAGCTTTGGTGCAGGGAGGGAGACCCAGTACTTC

v_call: TRBV19
clone_size: -
j_call: TRBJ2-1
d_call: TRBD2
cdr3_aa: CASREGSYNEQFF
cdr3_nt: TGTGCCAGCCGGGAGGGATCCTACAATGAGCAGTTCTTC

v_call: TRBV7-8
clone_size: -
j_call: TRBJ2-1
d_call: -
cdr3_aa: CASSLFSGSYNEQFF
cdr3_nt: TGTGCCAGCAGCTTGTTTAGCGGCTCCTACAATGAGCAGTTCTTC

v_call: TRBV15
clone_size: -
j_call: TRBJ1-2
d_call: -
cdr3_aa: CATSRVPPDREGYTF
cdr3_nt: TGTGCCACCAGCAGAGTACCACCGGACAGAGAGGGCTACACCTTC

v_call: TRBV2
clone_size: few
j_call: TRBJ1-1
d_call: -
cdr3_aa: CASSETGNTEAFF
cdr3_nt: TGTGCCAGCAGTGAAACAGGGAACACTGAAGCTTTCTTT

v_call: TRBV5-1
clone_size: -
j_call: TRBJ2-6
d_call: -
cdr3_aa: CASSLSRGSGANVLTF
cdr3_nt: TGCGCCAGCAGCTTGAGTCGAGGCTCTGGGGCCAACGTCCTGACTTTC

v_call: TRBV6-1
clone_size: -
j_call: TRBJ1-2
d_call: TRBD1
cdr3_aa: CASREPGQSVHGYTF
cdr3_nt: TGTGCCAGCAGAGAACCGGGACAGAGCGTTCATGGCTACACCTTC

v_call: TRBV5-1
clone_size: -
j_call: TRBJ1-4
d_call: TRBD1
cdr3_aa: CASSYGTGDEKLFF
cdr3_nt: TGCGCCAGCAGCTATGGGACAGGGGATGAAAAACTGTTTTTT

v_call: TRBV7-2
clone_size: -
j_call: TRBJ2-1
d_call: -
cdr3_aa: CASSQSPDNEQFF
cdr3_nt: TGTGCCAGCAGCCAATCCCCGGACAATGAGCAGTTCTTC

v_call: TRBV6-5
clone_size: -
j_call: TRBJ1-4
d_call: -
cdr3_aa: CASSLTWEGEKLFF
cdr3_nt: TGTGCCAGCAGTCTGACGTGGGAGGGCGAAAAACTGTTTTTT

v_call: TRBV6-5
clone_size: -
j_call: TRBJ1-1
d_call: TRBD1
cdr3_aa: CASLGTANTEAFF
cdr3_nt: TGTGCCAGCCTCGGGACAGCGAACACTGAAGCTTTCTTT

v_call: TRBV28
clone_size: -
j_call: TRBJ2-5
d_call: -
cdr3_aa: CASSFPGDQETQYF
cdr3_nt: TGTGCCAGCAGTTTCCCGGGAGACCAAGAGACCCAGTACTTC

v_call: TRBV27
clone_size: few
j_call: TRBJ1-1
d_call: -
cdr3_aa: CASSGLAGGTEAFF
cdr3_nt: TGTGCCAGCAGCGGCCTGGCGGGTGGCACTGAAGCTTTCTTT

v_call: TRBV2
clone_size: -
j_call: TRBJ2-2
d_call: TRBD2
cdr3_aa: CAAGSGRATGELFF
cdr3_nt: TGTGCCGCCGGAAGCGGGAGGGCCACCGGGGAGCTGTTTTTT

v_call: TRBV5-4
clone_size: -
j_call: TRBJ1-4
d_call: -
cdr3_aa: CASSLEAGDVEKLFF
cdr3_nt: TGTGCCAGCAGCTTGGAGGCAGGGGATGTTGAAAAACTGTTTTTT

v_call: TRBV5-4
clone_size: -
j_call: TRBJ2-7
d_call: TRBD1
cdr3_aa: CASSLGTGGYEQYF
cdr3_nt: TGTGCCAGCAGCTTGGGGACAGGGGGGTACGAGCAGTACTTC

v_call: TRBV5-6
clone_size: -
j_call: TRBJ1-2
d_call: TRBD1
cdr3_aa: CASSPGTGANYGYTF
cdr3_nt: TGTGCCAGCAGCCCCGGGACAGGGGCCAACTATGGCTACACCTTC

v_call: TRBV6-1
clone_size: -
j_call: TRBJ2-3
d_call: TRBD1
cdr3_aa: CASSEVGGQGADTQYF
cdr3_nt: TGTGCCAGCAGTGAAGTAGGTGGCCAGGGGGCAGATACGCAGTATTTT

v_call: TRBV10-3
clone_size: -
j_call: TRBJ2-5
d_call: TRBD2
cdr3_aa: CAISDSVSGGETQYF
cdr3_nt: TGTGCCATCAGTGATTCGGTGTCGGGGGGAGAGACCCAGTACTTC

v_call: TRBV27
clone_size: -
j_call: TRBJ1-2
d_call: -
cdr3_aa: CASSPTRSYGYTF
cdr3_nt: TGTGCCAGCAGTCCGACCCGGAGCTATGGCTACACCTTC

v_call: TRBV7-3
clone_size: -
j_call: TRBJ2-1
d_call: TRBD1
cdr3_aa: CASSAGTGGAEQFF
cdr3_nt: TGTGCCAGCAGCGCCGGGACAGGGGGCGCTGAGCAGTTCTTC

v_call: TRBV5-1
clone_size: -
j_call: TRBJ2-2
d_call: TRBD2
cdr3_aa: CASSWDYTNTGELFF
cdr3_nt: TGCGCCAGCAGCTGGGACTACACGAACACCGGGGAGCTGTTTTTT

v_call: TRBV29-1
clone_size: few
j_call: TRBJ1-1
d_call: -
cdr3_aa: CSVETPDTEAFF
cdr3_nt: TGCAGCGTGGAAACACCCGACACTGAAGCTTTCTTT

v_call: TRBV6-1
clone_size: -
j_call: TRBJ1-4
d_call: -
cdr3_aa: CASSRAESNEKLFF
cdr3_nt: TGTGCCAGCAGTCGAGCGGAATCAAATGAAAAACTGTTTTTT

v_call: TRBV6-6
clone_size: -
j_call: TRBJ2-7
d_call: TRBD1
cdr3_aa: CASRGSGGMPYEQYF
cdr3_nt: TGTGCCTCCCGTGGTTCAGGGGGCATGCCCTACGAGCAGTACTTC

v_call: TRBV15
clone_size: -
j_call: TRBJ2-2
d_call: TRBD1
cdr3_aa: CATSRDRGTGHTGELFF
cdr3_nt: TGTGCCACCAGCAGAGATCGGGGGACAGGGCACACCGGGGAGCTGTTTTTT

v_call: TRBV5-1
clone_size: -
j_call: TRBJ2-3
d_call: -
cdr3_aa: CASSLWQATDTQYF
cdr3_nt: TGCGCCAGCAGCTTGTGGCAGGCCACAGATACGCAGTATTTT

v_call: TRBV19
clone_size: few
j_call: TRBJ2-1
d_call: -
cdr3_aa: CASSLRTGGWNEQFF
cdr3_nt: TGTGCCAGTAGTTTGCGGACAGGAGGGTGGAATGAGCAGTTCTTC

v_call: TRBV27
clone_size: -
j_call: TRBJ2-1
d_call: -
cdr3_aa: CASSSGGSSYNEQFF
cdr3_nt: TGTGCCAGCAGTTCAGGGGGGAGCTCCTACAATGAGCAGTTCTTC

v_call: TRBV6-5
clone_size: once
j_call: TRBJ1-5
d_call: -
cdr3_aa: CASRAAGSNQPQHF
cdr3_nt: TGTGCCAGCAGGGCGGCGGGTAGCAATCAGCCCCAGCATTTT

v_call: TRBV9
clone_size: -
j_call: TRBJ2-2
d_call: -
cdr3_aa: CASSSRWTGELFF
cdr3_nt: TGTGCCAGCAGCTCTAGGTGGACCGGGGAGCTGTTTTTT

v_call: TRBV9
clone_size: -
j_call: TRBJ2-5
d_call: TRBD1
cdr3_aa: CASSAGQGLGETQYF
cdr3_nt: TGTGCCAGCAGCGCTGGACAGGGTTTGGGGGAGACCCAGTACTTC

v_call: TRBV7-3
clone_size: once
j_call: TRBJ2-2
d_call: -
cdr3_aa: CASSPGSPELFF
cdr3_nt: TGTGCCAGCAGCCCCGGTTCCCCGGAGCTGTTTTTT

v_call: TRBV28
clone_size: once
j_call: TRBJ2-2
d_call: -
cdr3_aa: CASSRTKGTGELFF
cdr3_nt: TGTGCCAGCAGTCGGACAAAAGGCACCGGGGAGCTGTTTTTT

v_call: TRBV6-5
clone_size: -
j_call: TRBJ2-1
d_call: TRBD2
cdr3_aa: CASSYETSVYNEQFF
cdr3_nt: TGTGCCAGCAGTTACGAGACTAGCGTCTACAATGAGCAGTTCTTC